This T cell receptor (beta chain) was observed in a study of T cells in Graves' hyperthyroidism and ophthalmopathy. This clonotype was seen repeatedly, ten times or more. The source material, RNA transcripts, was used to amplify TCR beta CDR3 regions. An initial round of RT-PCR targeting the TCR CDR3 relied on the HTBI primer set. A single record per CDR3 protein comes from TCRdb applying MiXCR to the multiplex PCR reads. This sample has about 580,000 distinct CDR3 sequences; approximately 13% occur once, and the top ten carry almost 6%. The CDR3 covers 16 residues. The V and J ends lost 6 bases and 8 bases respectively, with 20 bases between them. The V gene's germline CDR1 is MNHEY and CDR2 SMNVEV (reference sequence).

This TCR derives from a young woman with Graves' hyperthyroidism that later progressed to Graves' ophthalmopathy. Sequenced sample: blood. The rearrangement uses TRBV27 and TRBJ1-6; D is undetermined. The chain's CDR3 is CASREGPGLGDSPLHF. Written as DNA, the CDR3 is TGTGCCAGCAGGGAAGGGCCAGGCCTTGGAGATTCACCCCTCCACTTT.